A single sample is the source of the 22 T cell receptor beta chains below, sequenced in a study of blood T cell repertoires in COVID-19. The protocol was immunoSEQ multiplex PCR, while the TCRdb copy is restricted to in-frame clones and leaves out a portion. This table holds some 490,000 clones, more than 85% found once. The sequencing input was PBMCs or T cells enriched from blood (not recorded which). The receptors shown here come from a woman aged 55 to 70 who had recovered from COVID-19.

The chain is built from TRBV5-1 and TRBJ1-1; 7 bases are a match to TRBD1. The V gene end was trimmed by 4 bases and the J gene end by 7 bases; junction bases not matched to a gene: 10. The CDR3 totals 14 residues. CDR1 SGHRS and CDR2 YFSETQ come from the germline V gene. Here the CDR3 reads CASSLAPGQYEAFF. CDR3 coding DNA: TGCGCCAGCAGCCTCGCCCCGGGACAGTATGAAGCTTTCTTT.

The chain combines TRBV15 with TRBJ1-2; weak D call: TRBD1 (6 bases). This CDR3 contains 13 residues. V lost 2 bases and J 8 bases, leaving 12 bases between the germline ends. Germline assignment: CDR1 LNHNV and CDR2 YYDKDF (reference sequence). The CDR3 here is CATSRITGSGYTF. CDR3 nucleotides: TGTGCCACCAGCAGAATAACAGGGTCCGGCTACACCTTC. Supplemented by reference TRBV15 and TRBJ1-2, the full variable domain reads DAMVIQNPRYQVTQFGKPVTLSCSQTLNHNVMYWYQQKSSQAPKLLFHYYDKDFNNEADTPDNFQSRRPNTSFCFLDIRSPGLGDTAMYLCATSRITGSGYTFGSGTRLTVV.

CDR3 sequence (DNA): TGTGCCAGCAGCTTAGATCTAGGCAGGGGGTACACTGAAGCTTTCTTT. Translating it yields CASSLDLGRGYTEAFF. J is TRBJ1-1 and V is TRBV11-2, with 7 bases fitting TRBD1. V was pared by 0 bases and J by 3 bases, with 7 bases of the junction left unmatched. Germline V gene sequence: CDR1 SGHAT, CDR2 FQNNGV. The CDR3 is 16 amino acids.

The genes are TRBV2 and TRBJ2-7; the D gene is possibly TRBD1 (5 bases). The CDR3 is made up of 13 amino acids. Trimming shortened V by 3 bases and J by 4 bases, and 10 bases separated the two germline ends. Germline loops: CDR1 SNHLY, CDR2 FYNNEI. CDR3 protein: CASSDGAHYEQYF. DNA of the CDR3: TGTGCCAGCAGTGATGGGGCGCATTACGAGCAGTACTTC.

The chain recombines TRBV5-6 with TRBJ2-3, with D perhaps matching TRBD2 (6 bases). V lost 4 bases and J 5 bases, leaving 17 bases between the germline ends. Germline assignment: CDR1 SGHDT and CDR2 YYEEEE. CDR3 size: 15 residues. The CDR3, as DNA: TGTGCCAGCAGCCCCTTGGAATTGGGGGGAGATACGCAGTATTTT. It yields the protein CASSPLELGGDTQYF.

The chain carries TRBV19 and TRBJ1-5; 8 bases agree with TRBD1. The CDR3 extends over 18 amino acids. The trim removed 4 bases at V and 2 bases at J, leaving 13 bases unmatched. CDR1 is LNHDA, CDR2 SQIVND, per germline (reference sequence). The CDR3 region has the DNA TGTGCCAGTAGTACCCGCCAACAGGGGGTCTTCGGCAATCAGCCCCAGCATTTT. Encoded protein: CASSTRQQGVFGNQPQHF.

The chain has TRBV7-9 and TRBJ1-2; D unclear. Per the germline V gene, CDR1 is SEHNR and CDR2 is FQNEAQ (reference sequence). V was shortened by 3 bases and J by 3 bases, with 5 bases between the two germline ends. CDR3 length: 12 amino acids. CDR3 amino acids: CASSFQDYGYTF. DNA for the CDR3: TGTGCCAGCAGCTTTCAGGACTATGGCTACACCTTC.

The rearrangement joins TRBV6-2 or TRBV6-3 to TRBJ1-1; TRBD1 is a possible D gene (5 bases). Trimming took off 2 bases at V and 1 base at J, with 8 bases between the two ends. This CDR3 comprises 14 residues. Germline assignment: CDR1 MNHEY and CDR2 SVGEGT. The CDR3 DNA is TGTGCCAGCAGTTACGGACACCCGAACACTGAAGCTTTCTTT. Its protein is CASSYGHPNTEAFF.

V and J are TRBV4-1 and TRBJ2-5, with TRBD2 matching 13 bases. The V gene's germline CDR1 is MGHRA and CDR2 YSYEKL. CDR3 length: 16 residues. V lost 1 base to trimming and J lost 3 bases; unmatched junction nucleotides: 2. CDR3 sequence: CASSQGLAGGKETQYF. As DNA, the CDR3 is TGCGCCAGCAGCCAAGGACTAGCGGGGGGCAAAGAGACCCAGTACTTC.

CDR3 DNA sequence: TGCAGCGTTGATTGGGGGGGCACAGATACGCAGTATTTT. It yields the protein CSVDWGGTDTQYF. This sequence joins TRBV29-1 and TRBJ2-3, with a weak D call TRBD2 (6 bases). The CDR3 spans 13 residues. From germline, CDR1 is SQVTM and CDR2 ANQGSEA. The V and J ends lost 3 bases and 1 base respectively, with 8 bases between them.

Remarks on this clone: Distinct nucleotide sequences in the sample also encode this CDR3. This chain joins TRBV6-5 and TRBJ1-2; tentatively, D is TRBD1 (6 bases). The CDR3 covers 14 residues. Per germline, CDR1 MNHEY and CDR2 SVGAGI. V was pared by 6 bases and J by 5 bases, with 16 bases between. DNA for the CDR3: TGTGCCAGCAGAGGGGGGGGTGTATTGTATGGCTACACCTTC. Encoded protein: CASRGGGVLYGYTF.

The chain uses TRBV5-1 and TRBJ2-6; no reliable D call. V was clipped by 3 bases and J by 2 bases, with 27 bases between them. The germline V gene encodes CDR1 SGHRS and CDR2 YFSETQ. This CDR3 comprises 21 residues. CDR3 region: CASSSPVPNSQPATGANVLTF. DNA of the CDR3: TGCGCCAGCAGCTCACCAGTCCCTAACAGCCAGCCAGCCACTGGGGCCAACGTCCTGACTTTC. The full variable domain, rest sourced from reference TRBV5-1 and TRBJ2-6, is KAGVTQTPRYLIKTRGQQVTLSCSPISGHRSVSWYQQTPGQGLQFLFEYFSETQRNKGNFPGRFSGRQFSNSRSEMNVSTLELGDSALYLCASSSPVPNSQPATGANVLTFGAGSRLTVL.

The chain has TRBV7-9 and TRBJ2-5; 7 bases line up with TRBD1. This CDR3 has 15 amino acids. The germline CDR1 and CDR2 sequences are SEHNR and FQNEAQ (reference sequence). Trimming at V came to 4 bases and at J to 7 bases, leaving 12 bases not matched to a gene. For the CDR3, the DNA is TGTGCCAGCAGCTCCACCGGACAGGTCCAGGTGACCCAGTACTTC. Translation gives CASSSTGQVQVTQYF.

This chain joins TRBV30 and TRBJ2-7; the D is unclear. This CDR3 has 12 amino acids. V was shortened by 0 bases and J by 2 bases, with 5 bases between the two germline ends. Germline-derived CDR1 and CDR2 are GTSNPN and SVGIG (reference sequence). The chain's CDR3 is CAWSVGAYEQYF. CDR3 DNA sequence: TGTGCCTGGAGTGTTGGAGCCTACGAGCAGTACTTC. Together with reference TRBV30 and TRBJ2-7, the CDR3 gives the full variable domain: SQTIHQWPATLVQPVGSPLSLECTVEGTSNPNLYWYRQAAGRGLQLLFYSVGIGQISSEVPQNLSASRPQDRQFILSSKKLLLSDSGFYLCAWSVGAYEQYFGPGTRLTVT.

The V and J genes are TRBV5-1 and TRBJ2-2, with 9 bases lining up with TRBD1. This CDR3 has 15 amino acids. Germline V gene data show CDR1 as SGHRS and CDR2 as YFSETQ. V lost 2 bases, J lost 6 bases, and 5 bases stayed unmatched. CDR3 in amino acids: CASSLTGQGAGELFF. Written as DNA, the CDR3 is TGCGCCAGCAGCTTAACGGGACAGGGAGCCGGGGAGCTGTTTTTT.

This clone was detected only once. The chain joins TRBV11-2 to TRBJ2-1, with 10 bases aligning to TRBD1. Germline V gene data show CDR1 as SGHAT and CDR2 as FQNNGV. V was pared by 6 bases and J by 8 bases, with 7 bases of the junction left unmatched. CDR3 length: 14 amino acids. The CDR3 is CASSLSDRGYEQFF. The CDR3 DNA reads TGTGCCAGCAGTCTTTCGGACAGGGGGTATGAGCAGTTCTTC.

V usage is TRBV5-5 and J usage is TRBJ1-3; 8 bases are a match to TRBD1. The length of the CDR3 is 15 residues. V shed 4 bases and J 2 bases; nucleotides not matched to a gene: 5. Germline-derived CDR1 and CDR2 are SGHKS and YYEKEE (reference sequence). The CDR3 here is CASSNGQGPGNTIYF. CDR3 nucleotides: TGTGCCAGCAGCAATGGACAGGGCCCTGGAAACACCATATATTTT.

The J gene is TRBJ2-2, the V gene TRBV7-2; TRBD1 matches 7 bases. V lost 3 bases and J lost 4; bases outside the gene matches: 5. The CDR3 has 15 amino acids. CDR1 SGHTA and CDR2 FQGNSA come from the germline V gene. CDR3 sequence reads: CASSFRDSLTGELFF. In DNA, the CDR3 is TGTGCCAGCAGCTTCCGGGACAGCCTCACCGGGGAGCTGTTTTTT.

DNA for the CDR3: TGTGCCACCAGCAGGGGTGTCGGCGGAGGTACAGATACGCAGTATTTT. Protein: CATSRGVGGGTDTQYF. The V call is TRBV15, the J call TRBJ2-3; possible D gene TRBD2, 5 bases. V lost 3 bases and J lost 3, with 16 bases in between. There are 16 residues in the CDR3. Germline V gene sequence: CDR1 LNHNV, CDR2 YYDKDF (reference sequence).

This clone was detected only a few times. The chain couples TRBV29-1 to TRBJ2-5; possibly TRBD2 for D (5 bases). The CDR3 is made up of 14 amino acids. Germline CDR1 and CDR2: SQVTM and ANQGSEA. Trimming stripped 4 bases from V and 4 bases from J, with 16 bases between. The CDR3 bases are TGCAGCGTTGCGGCAGGCGGGTTAGGAGAGACCCAGTACTTC. Translating it yields CSVAAGGLGETQYF. Filled out from reference TRBV29-1 and TRBJ2-5, the complete variable domain reads SAVISQKPSRDICQRGTSLTIQCQVDSQVTMMFWYRQQPGQSLTLIATANQGSEATYESGFVIDKFPISRPNLTFSTLTVSNMSPEDSSIYLCSVAAGGLGETQYFGPGTRLLVL.

The V call is TRBV10-3, the J call TRBJ1-2; possibly TRBD1 for D (5 bases). V lost 4 bases to trimming and J lost 6 bases, with 9 bases between them. The CDR3 is made up of 12 amino acids. Germline values: CDR1 ENHRY, CDR2 SYGVKD. In nucleotides, the CDR3 is TGTGCCATCAGTGGCGGAGGGGATGGCTACACCTTC. Residues: CAISGGGDGYTF.

This chain links TRBV2 with TRBJ2-1, with D uncertain. The V gene's germline CDR1 is SNHLY and CDR2 FYNNEI. The CDR3 is 13 amino acids. Trimming stripped 6 bases from V and 8 bases from J, with 14 bases between. The CDR3 DNA reads TGTGCCAGCAGCGAAAGGTTTACAGATGAGCAGTTCTTC. Protein product: CASSERFTDEQFF. The full variable domain, in which reference TRBV2 and TRBJ2-1 provide the parts outside the CDR3, is EPEVTQTPSHQVTQMGQEVILRCVPISNHLYFYWYRQILGQKVEFLVSFYNNEISEKSEIFDDQFSVERPDGSNFTLKIRSTKLEDSAMYFCASSERFTDEQFFGPGTRLTVL.